The clone carrying this T cell receptor (beta chain) was counted a few times. CDR1 SGDLS and CDR2 YYNGEE come from the germline V gene. The V end lost 5 bases, the J end lost 6 bases, and 15 bases lay between the germline ends. This CDR3 has 14 amino acids. The data originate from a study of T-cell reconstitution after alpha-beta-depleted transplantation in children. Molecular barcoding with unique molecular identifiers was used for the TCRbeta library. Each CDR3 protein gets one entry after TCRdb re-called the PCR reads with MiXCR. The sample yields 450,000 to 500,000 distinct CDR3 sequences, under 15% seen once.

The chain uses TRBV9 and TRBJ1-5; TRBD1 is a possible D gene (6 bases). This clonotype was obtained from a human donor who donated a stem cell graft to a child with combined immunodeficiency. This sample comprised PBMCs from the stem cell graft donor, obtained from the stem cell graft. The CDR3 loop reads CASSETGNGQPQHF. In DNA form, the CDR3 reads TGTGCCAGCAGTGAAACAGGGAATGGTCAGCCCCAGCATTTT.